This T cell receptor beta chain was recovered during a study of blood T cell repertoires in COVID-19. Study context: Material from acute and convalescent COVID-19 was sourced from the United States, Italy and Spain. Nucleic acid was either cDNA or gDNA, and it came from T cells, B-cell-depleted T cells, or PBMCs.

In the source study's methods: Reference gene primer amplification gave estimated nucleated cell counts. Profiling relied on immunoSEQ multiplex PCR, and the TCRdb table lists in-frame clones only, not all of them. V and J calls and clone size are as listed in that table; D and trimming were resolved from the DNA. This table has roughly 150,000 clones, around 89% appearing once. The specimen was peripheral blood. The receptor was isolated from a woman aged 60-75 years with active COVID-19.

CDR3 DNA: TGCAGTGCTAGTAAGGGCGGGAGCTCCTACGAGCAGTACTTC. Its protein is CSASKGGSSYEQYF. V gene TRBV20-1 combines with J gene TRBJ2-7, with 7 positions matching TRBD2. J lost 0 bases, V lost 3 bases, and 5 bases had no gene match. Germline CDR1 is DFQATT and CDR2 is SNEGSKA (reference sequence). There are 14 residues in the CDR3.